This T cell receptor (beta chain) was captured by sequencing in a study of cytomegalovirus exposure and HLA in healthy donors. The junction had 7 bases not matched to a gene; V was cut back by 5 bases and J by 0 bases. Germline loops: CDR1 SGHTA, CDR2 FQGNSA. The CDR3 loop spans 16 amino acids. Primers included in the PCR were 60 Vbeta and 13 Jbeta primers. Measured with immunoSEQ multiplex PCR; TCRdb has only the in-frame clones, and not every one. Found here are 150,000 to 200,000 clones, 60% to 80% of them singletons; the top ten hold roughly 3%. This clone was seen just once. The chain is built from TRBV7-2 and TRBJ2-1, with 7 bases lining up with TRBD2. This clonotype originated in a female donor in good health and CMV-seronegative. The sample taken for sequencing was PBMCs. In DNA form, the CDR3 reads TGTGCCAGCAGCCTGGGGGGGACCCGCTCCTACAATGAGCAGTTCTTC. It codes for CASSLGGTRSYNEQFF.